This entry features one TCR beta chain sequence. The data stem from a study of identical twins. A single record per CDR3 protein comes from TCRdb applying MiXCR to the 5' RACE reads. The data show some 690,000 distinct CDR3 sequences, 21% seen once. Healthy Caucasian individuals made up all the donors. Looked up from germline, CDR1 is ENHRY and CDR2 is SYGVKD. This CDR3 contains 13 residues. The junction had 0 bases not matched to a gene; V was cut back by 6 bases and J by 1 base. This sample also appeared in a second study, on T cells expressing NK-cell markers. That work states: It was sorted CD3+CD56+NKG2C+, CD3+CD56+NKG2C- and CD3+CD56-NKG2C+ T cells that supplied the TCR beta repertoires. The authors sequenced eight donors, of whom seven were HCMV-seropositive and one was seronegative. Only alpha-beta TCR T cells were sorted in several experiments, using an anti-gamma-delta TCR antibody.

The specimen sequenced was PBMCs. The rearrangement links TRBV10-3 to TRBJ1-1; TRBD1 aligns across 9 bases. This receptor was obtained from a woman younger than 35 in good health. The CDR3 DNA sequence: TGTGCCATCAGGGGACAGGGGAACACTGAAGCTTTCTTT. It yields the protein CAIRGQGNTEAFF.